This T cell receptor beta chain was sequenced in a study of T cells in tuberculosis. This table comes from immunoSEQ multiplex PCR, and its TCRdb copy is limited to in-frame clones, with some not included. Of tens of thousands of clones listed, approximately 93% are singletons. Stated time point: new active TB diagnosis, blood taken before or within 7 days of starting treatment. The TCR originated in an adult with tuberculosis. The sample here was PBMCs, taken at tuberculosis diagnosis.

The CDR3 DNA reads TGTGCCAGCTCGGGAGGACGGGCCGAACCCCGATACGAGCAGTACTTC. Its translation: CASSGGRAEPRYEQYF. V is TRBV18 and J is TRBJ2-7, with D perhaps matching TRBD2 (6 bases). Germline lookup yields CDR1 KGHSH and CDR2 LQKENI. CDR3 size: 16 residues. The V end lost 6 bases, the J end lost 4 bases, and 22 bases lay between the germline ends. Full variable domain (outside the CDR3, taken from reference TRBV18 and TRBJ2-7): NAGVMQNPRHLVRRRGQEARLRCSPMKGHSHVYWYRQLPEEGLKFMVYLQKENIIDESGMPKERFSAEFPKEGPSILRIQQVVRGDSAAYFCASSGGRAEPRYEQYFGPGTRLTVT.